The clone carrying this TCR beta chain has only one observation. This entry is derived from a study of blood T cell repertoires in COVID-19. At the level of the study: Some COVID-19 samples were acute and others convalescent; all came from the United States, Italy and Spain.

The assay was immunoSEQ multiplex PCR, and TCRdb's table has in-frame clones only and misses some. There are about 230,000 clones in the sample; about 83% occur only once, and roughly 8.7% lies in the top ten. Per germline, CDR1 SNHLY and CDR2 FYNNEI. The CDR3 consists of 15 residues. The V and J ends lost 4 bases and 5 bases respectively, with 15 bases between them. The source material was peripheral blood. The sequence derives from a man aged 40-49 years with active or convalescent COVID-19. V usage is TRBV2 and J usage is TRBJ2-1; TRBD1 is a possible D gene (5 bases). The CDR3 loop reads CASSVRGPANNEQFF. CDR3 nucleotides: TGTGCCAGCAGTGTTAGGGGTCCGGCAAACAATGAGCAGTTCTTC.